Each of the 32 T cell receptor beta chains below was sequenced from the same sample in a study of regulatory T cells in long-lasting Graves disease. Time point noted: newly diagnosed GD, antithyroid drugs for less than 3 months. Scientists built the TCR library using RNA that was extracted from PBMCs. The TCR beta library used iRepertoire HTBI primers with Arm-PCR amplification of CDR3. MiXCR, applied by TCRdb to the multiplex PCR reads, yields one record per CDR3 protein. Among more than 450,000 distinct CDR3 sequences listed, under 20% were seen once. This sample also appeared in a second study, on T cells in Graves' hyperthyroidism and ophthalmopathy.

This material consisted of peripheral blood mononuclear cells (PBMCs), taken at new diagnosis, from a patient treated with antithyroid drugs. The receptors shown here come from a man between 40 and 49 years old with Graves disease.

The V gene is TRBV20-1, the J gene TRBJ2-6; D is unresolved. V shed 3 bases and J shed 1 base, with 4 bases lying between them. Germline CDR1 reads DFQATT; CDR2 reads SNEGSKA (reference sequence). This CDR3 comprises 13 residues. The DNA of the CDR3 is TGCAGTGCTAGTAAATCTGGGGCCAACGTCCTGACTTTC. This sequence encodes CSASKSGANVLTF.

Concerning this clonotype: A much larger clone differs by one base, so this may be a read error. The chain has TRBV3-1 and TRBJ2-7; 7 bases line up with TRBD1. This CDR3 spans 16 amino acids. J lost 7 bases, V lost 0 bases, and 12 bases had no gene match. Looked up from germline, CDR1 is LGHDT and CDR2 is YNNKEL (reference sequence). The CDR3 loop is CASSQDQGGSYNEQYF. Written as DNA, the CDR3 is TGTGCCAGCAGCCAAGATCAAGGGGGCTCCTACAATGAGCAGTACTTC.

A note on this clonotype: A much larger clone lies one base from this, so it may be a read error. The rearrangement joins TRBV7-2 to TRBJ2-2; D is unresolved. CDR1 is SGHTA, CDR2 FQGNSA, per germline. The CDR3 loop spans 15 amino acids. The V and J ends lost 6 bases and 6 bases respectively, with 17 bases between them. CDR3 in amino acids: CASSSRKRSAGELFF. In DNA, the CDR3 is TGTGCCAGCAGTTCAAGGAAGAGAAGTGCCGGGGAGCTGTTTTTT.

Many counts were recorded for this clonotype. Here the CDR3 reads CASSPSVSSEAFF. For the CDR3, the DNA is TGCGCCAGCAGCCCCTCAGTCTCTTCTGAAGCTTTCTTT. The V and J genes are TRBV5-1 and TRBJ1-1; D not certain. This CDR3 is 13 amino acids long. Germline V CDR1 and CDR2: SGHRS, YFSETQ. V was shortened by 4 bases and J by 6 bases, with 13 bases between the two germline ends.

Of note for this clonotype: This CDR3 is missing its conserved last phenylalanine or tryptophan, likely due to a read error. The J gene is TRBJ2-5, the V gene TRBV3-1; D might be TRBD2 (6 bases). V lost 2 bases, J lost 4 bases, and 8 bases lay in between. This CDR3 region has 13 residues. Looked up from germline, CDR1 is LGHDT and CDR2 is YNNKEL (reference sequence). The CDR3 nucleotides read TGTGCCAGCAGCCAATGGGGAGGAGAGACCCAGTACCTC. Protein product: CASSQWGGETQYL.

This clonotype was seen many times. The rearrangement links TRBV2 to TRBJ2-6, with 7 bases aligning to TRBD2. With V trimmed by 6 bases and J by 0 bases, 2 bases remained unmatched. CDR1 is SNHLY, CDR2 FYNNEI, per germline. This CDR3 contains 15 residues. The CDR3 DNA follows: TGTGCCAGCAGCCCGGGGGGCTCTGGGGCCAACGTCCTGACTTTC. The encoded protein is CASSPGGSGANVLTF.

The chain is built from TRBV6-5 and TRBJ2-7, with D perhaps matching TRBD2 (5 bases). V was cut by 2 bases and J by 7 bases, with 9 bases left in between. The germline V gene encodes CDR1 MNHEY and CDR2 SVGAGI. CDR3 length: 12 amino acids. The CDR3, as DNA: TGTGCCAGCAGTTACGATCGGACTGAGCAGTACTTC. This encodes CASSYDRTEQYF.

This clonotype has more than one count but fewer than ten. The chain combines TRBV5-1 with TRBJ2-7, with a possible D match to TRBD1 (7 bases). The V end lost 4 bases, the J end lost 4 bases, and 21 bases lay between the germline ends. This CDR3 comprises 16 residues. The V gene's germline CDR1 is SGHRS and CDR2 YFSETQ. CDR3 sequence (DNA): TGCGCCAGCAGCGGACAAAGGAGGGGGCGGAATTACGAGCAGTACTTC. Its translation is CASSGQRRGRNYEQYF. Full variable domain (rest looked up from reference TRBV5-1 and TRBJ2-7): KAGVTQTPRYLIKTRGQQVTLSCSPISGHRSVSWYQQTPGQGLQFLFEYFSETQRNKGNFPGRFSGRQFSNSRSEMNVSTLELGDSALYLCASSGQRRGRNYEQYFGPGTRLTVT.

The table lists this clonotype with many counts. The chain couples TRBV6-1 to TRBJ2-3, with D tentatively TRBD1 (6 bases). Germline V gene lookup returns CDR1 MNHNS and CDR2 SASEGT. The CDR3 loop spans 16 amino acids. V was trimmed by 2 bases and J by 0 bases, leaving 12 bases between them. DNA of the CDR3: TGTGCCAGCAGTGAAAGGACAGCCCCTAGCACAGATACGCAGTATTTT. Amino acids: CASSERTAPSTDTQYF.

The chain recombines TRBV7-9 with TRBJ2-3, with 9 bases that match TRBD2. This CDR3 has 16 amino acids. Germline trimming cut 3 bases from V and 5 bases from J; bases unmatched to any gene: 9. The germline V gene has CDR1 SEHNR and CDR2 FQNEAQ (reference sequence). The CDR3 sequence: CASSLGLAGGGDTQYF. The CDR3, as DNA: TGTGCCAGCAGCTTGGGACTAGCCGGGGGGGGAGATACGCAGTATTTT.

This chain connects TRBV12-3 or TRBV12-4 to TRBJ2-1, with D possibly matching TRBD2 (6 bases). V shed 2 bases and J shed 9 bases, with 14 bases lying between them. This CDR3 spans 14 amino acids. The CDR3 nucleotides read TGTGCCAGCAGTTTAACCGGGACTCGTGGTGAGCAGTTCTTC. Residues: CASSLTGTRGEQFF.

There are a few counts of this clonotype. The genes are TRBV30 and TRBJ2-5; weak D call: TRBD2 (6 bases). V lost 2 bases and J lost 5, with 15 bases in between. The V gene's germline CDR1 is GTSNPN and CDR2 SVGIG (reference sequence). The CDR3 is 14 amino acids. CDR3 loop: CAWSSGTASETQYF. Here the CDR3 DNA reads TGTGCCTGGAGTTCCGGGACTGCATCGGAGACCCAGTACTTC. The full variable domain, completed using reference TRBV30 and TRBJ2-5, is SQTIHQWPATLVQPVGSPLSLECTVEGTSNPNLYWYRQAAGRGLQLLFYSVGIGQISSEVPQNLSASRPQDRQFILSSKKLLLSDSGFYLCAWSSGTASETQYFGPGTRLLVL.

The chain links TRBV7-8 to TRBJ1-5; D possibly corresponds to TRBD1 (6 bases). In germline, CDR1 is SGHVS, CDR2 FQNEAQ. Deletions cut 5 bases from V and 9 bases from J, with 20 bases between. The CDR3 spans 15 residues. The CDR3 region is CASSHDDRSGAPQHF. In DNA, the CDR3 is TGTGCCAGCAGCCACGATGACAGGTCTGGGGCGCCCCAGCATTTT.

This clonotype was detected many times. The V and J genes are TRBV10-2 and TRBJ2-3; no firm D call. Per the germline V gene, CDR1 is WSHSY and CDR2 is SAAADI. V lost 4 bases and J 9 bases, leaving 11 bases between the germline ends. CDR3 size: 12 residues. CDR3 residues: CASSVRADTQYF. The CDR3 nucleotides read TGCGCCAGCAGTGTAAGGGCGGACACGCAGTATTTT.

This clonotype was picked up a small number of times. J is TRBJ1-2 and V is TRBV28; D is unclear. The CDR3 contains 14 residues. The germline gives CDR1 MDHEN, CDR2 SYDVKM. V gave up 4 bases and J gave up 3 bases, with 12 bases separating them. CDR3: CASSSPIVDYGYTF. Here the CDR3 DNA reads TGTGCCAGCAGTTCCCCGATTGTTGACTATGGCTACACCTTC.

The rearrangement joins TRBV6-2 or TRBV6-3 to TRBJ2-7; D call uncertain. V was clipped by 5 bases and J by 4 bases, with 24 bases between them. CDR1 MNHEY and CDR2 SVGEGT come from the germline V gene. CDR3 size: 17 residues. The CDR3, as DNA: TGTGCCAGCAGTGAAGCTGGGTATAAGGACGTTAGTTACGAGCAGTACTTC. It codes for CASSEAGYKDVSYEQYF.

For this clonotype: A much larger clone sits a single nucleotide away, making a read error possible. V usage is TRBV20-1 and J usage is TRBJ2-3; D might be TRBD1 (6 bases). Trimming took off 5 bases at V and 6 bases at J, with 15 bases between the two ends. This CDR3 has 13 amino acids. Per the germline V gene, CDR1 is DFQATT and CDR2 is SNEGSKA (reference sequence). This chain's CDR3 is CSAGRQVPDTQYF. CDR3 sequence (DNA): TGCAGTGCTGGAAGACAGGTCCCGGATACGCAGTATTTT.

V and J are TRBV9 and TRBJ1-2; weak D call: TRBD1 (6 bases). V was trimmed by 4 bases and J by 5 bases, leaving 18 bases between them. Germline V CDR1 and CDR2: SGDLS, YYNGEE. The CDR3 is made up of 15 amino acids. CDR3 sequence (DNA): TGTGCCAGCAGCCCAGGGGTTGTTGCGGGGTATGGCTACACCTTC. Translating gives CASSPGVVAGYGYTF.

There are many counts of this clonotype. The J gene is TRBJ2-1, the V gene TRBV11-2, with TRBD2 matching 8 bases. The V and J ends lost 5 bases and 0 bases, in that order; junction bases with no gene match: 3. The CDR3 length is 15 residues. Per the germline V gene, CDR1 is SGHAT and CDR2 is FQNNGV. The CDR3 DNA follows: TGTGCCAGCAGCCCACTAGCGGTCTCCTACAATGAGCAGTTCTTC. It specifies CASSPLAVSYNEQFF.

This clonotype was observed many times. CDR3 loop: CASSPQGLVGYEQYF. The CDR3 region has the DNA TGTGCCAGCAGCCCTCAGGGACTAGTAGGGTACGAGCAGTACTTC. The gene calls are TRBV3-1 and TRBJ2-7, with 8 nucleotides matching TRBD2. The CDR3 has 15 residues. The trim removed 4 bases at V and 4 bases at J, leaving 9 bases unmatched. Looked up from germline, CDR1 is LGHDT and CDR2 is YNNKEL (reference sequence).

In its sample, this clonotype was seen many times. This chain links TRBV7-9 with TRBJ2-5; a weak D match, TRBD2 (5 bases). Germline loops: CDR1 SEHNR, CDR2 FQNEAQ (reference sequence). The CDR3 runs to 14 residues. V lost 5 bases and J lost 2, with 12 bases in between. The CDR3 DNA sequence: TGTGCCAGCAGCGGCCGGGGTTATCAAGAGACCCAGTACTTC. Protein: CASSGRGYQETQYF.

This clonotype was found many times. V gene TRBV5-1 combines with J gene TRBJ1-2; TRBD1 is a possible D gene (5 bases). This CDR3 spans 15 amino acids. Germline CDR1 is SGHRS and CDR2 is YFSETQ. V lost 0 bases and J 1 base, leaving 10 bases between the germline ends. Here the CDR3 reads CASSLAGPNNYGYTF. The CDR3 region has the DNA TGCGCCAGCAGCTTGGCAGGGCCGAATAACTATGGCTACACCTTC.

This clonotype was seen a few times. The J gene is TRBJ2-5, the V gene TRBV5-1, with D possibly TRBD2 on 5 matching bases. This CDR3 has 13 amino acids. Trimming took 5 bases from V and 5 from J, leaving 13 bases between them. CDR1 is SGHRS and CDR2 is YFSETQ in the germline V gene. In DNA form, the CDR3 reads TGCGCCAGCAGTCGAGAGGGAGCGGAGACCCAGTACTTC. This codes for CASSREGAETQYF.

As concerns this clonotype: Only one base separates this from a far larger clonotype, so it likely reflects a read error. The chain combines TRBV7-6 with TRBJ2-1; no reliable D call. This CDR3 contains 15 residues. Trimming removed 5 bases from V and 0 bases from J, with 11 bases in between. From germline, CDR1 is SGHVS and CDR2 FNYEAQ. The CDR3 bases are TGTGCCAGCAGCCCCAGCGAGAACTCCTACAATGAGCAGTTCTTC. Amino acid sequence: CASSPSENSYNEQFF.

This clonotype appeared once. The genes are TRBV19 and TRBJ2-1; D is undetermined. Trimming took off 0 bases at V and 6 bases at J, with 12 bases between the two ends. Germline CDR1 LNHDA, CDR2 SQIVND (reference sequence). The CDR3 is made up of 15 amino acids. CDR3 sequence (DNA): TGTGCCAGTAGTATAGATCTATCCGACTTCAATGAGCAGTTCTTC. Protein product: CASSIDLSDFNEQFF.

This clonotype was counted many times. This chain uses TRBV2 with TRBJ2-5, with 10 positions matching TRBD2. V gave up 6 bases and J gave up 2 bases; unmatched junction bases: 6. The CDR3 is 15 amino acids. Germline V gene sequence: CDR1 SNHLY, CDR2 FYNNEI. The chain's CDR3 is CASRPLAGAQETQYF. CDR3 nucleotides: TGTGCCAGCAGGCCTCTAGCGGGAGCTCAAGAGACCCAGTACTTC.

The chain links TRBV5-1 to TRBJ1-2, with 7 bases identical to TRBD1. The junction had 5 bases not matched to a gene; V was cut back by 0 bases and J by 6 bases. Germline CDR1 and CDR2: SGHRS and YFSETQ. This CDR3 has 14 residues. The CDR3 DNA sequence: TGCGCCAGCAGCTTGGAAGCAGGGGGTCATGGCTACACCTTC. Its translation: CASSLEAGGHGYTF.

This clonotype was found a few times. The DNA for the CDR3 is TGTGCCAGCAGCTTGGTTAAGCAAGAGACCCAGTACTTC. It yields the protein CASSLVKQETQYF. The chain employs TRBV5-4 and TRBJ2-5; D is unresolved. CDR3 length: 13 amino acids. With 0 bases removed from V and 2 bases from J, the gap between germline ends came to 5 bases. Germline V lookup: CDR1 SGHNT, CDR2 YYREEE (reference sequence).

The chain couples TRBV2 to TRBJ1-5; TRBD1 might be the D (6 bases). The V gene lost 7 bases and the J gene lost 7 bases, with 17 bases spanning the gap. Germline V gene sequence: CDR1 SNHLY, CDR2 FYNNEI. CDR3 length: 14 residues. The CDR3 bases are TGTGCCAGCACCAAATTAAGGGGGGGCCAGCCCCAGCATTTT. Its protein product is CASTKLRGGQPQHF. Looking up the rest from reference TRBV2 and TRBJ1-5 gives the full variable domain: EPEVTQTPSHQVTQMGQEVILRCVPISNHLYFYWYRQILGQKVEFLVSFYNNEISEKSEIFDDQFSVERPDGSNFTLKIRSTKLEDSAMYFCASTKLRGGQPQHFGDGTRLSIL.

There are many counts of this clonotype. At one boundary the junction diverges from the germline segment, which might be a read error. The chain has TRBV2 and TRBJ2-7; 7 nucleotides line up with TRBD1. The CDR3 consists of 12 residues. The V gene's germline CDR1 is SNHLY and CDR2 FYNNEI. The CDR3 here is CANSDRVGEQYF. CDR3 in DNA: TGTGCCAACAGTGACAGGGTCGGCGAGCAGTACTTC.

This clonotype was seen many times. V is TRBV20-1 and J is TRBJ2-7; 9 bases match TRBD2. This CDR3 spans 16 amino acids. After removal of 1 base from V and 5 bases from J, the junction contained 12 bases not matched to a gene. CDR1 and CDR2 from the germline V gene are DFQATT and SNEGSKA (reference sequence). CDR3 loop: CSARAPRREGQNEQYF. Here the CDR3 DNA reads TGCAGTGCTAGAGCCCCACGGCGGGAGGGCCAAAACGAGCAGTACTTC.

This clonotype appeared many times. The chain carries TRBV3-1 and TRBJ2-7; possibly TRBD2 for D (5 bases). The CDR3 loop spans 13 amino acids. CDR1 LGHDT and CDR2 YNNKEL come from the germline V gene (reference sequence). V lost 5 bases, J lost 6 bases, and 14 bases lay in between. This CDR3 is CASSYQASSEQYF. Written as DNA, the CDR3 is TGTGCCAGCAGCTACCAAGCTAGCAGCGAGCAGTACTTC.